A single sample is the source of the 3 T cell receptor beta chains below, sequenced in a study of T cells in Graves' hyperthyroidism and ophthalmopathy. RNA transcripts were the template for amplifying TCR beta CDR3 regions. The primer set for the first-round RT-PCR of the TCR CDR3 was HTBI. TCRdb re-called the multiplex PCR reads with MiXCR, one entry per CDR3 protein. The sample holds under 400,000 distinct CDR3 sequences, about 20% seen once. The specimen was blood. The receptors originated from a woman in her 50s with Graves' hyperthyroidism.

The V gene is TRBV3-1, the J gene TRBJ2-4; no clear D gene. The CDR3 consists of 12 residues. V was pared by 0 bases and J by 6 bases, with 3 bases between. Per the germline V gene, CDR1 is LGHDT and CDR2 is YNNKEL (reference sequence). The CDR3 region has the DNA TGTGCCAGCAGCCAAGATCTAAACATTCAGTACTTC. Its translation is CASSQDLNIQYF.

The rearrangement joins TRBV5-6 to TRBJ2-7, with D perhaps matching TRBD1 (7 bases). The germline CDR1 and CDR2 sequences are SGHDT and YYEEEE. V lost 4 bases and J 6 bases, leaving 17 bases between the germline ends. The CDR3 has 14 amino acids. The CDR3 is CASSLGAQGGEQYF. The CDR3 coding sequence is TGTGCCAGCAGCCTAGGGGCCCAGGGGGGCGAGCAGTACTTC.

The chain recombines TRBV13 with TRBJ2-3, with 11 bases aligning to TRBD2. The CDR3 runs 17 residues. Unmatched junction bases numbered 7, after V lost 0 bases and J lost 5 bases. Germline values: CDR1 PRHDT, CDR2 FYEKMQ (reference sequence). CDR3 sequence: CASSLGPRLAGIDTQYF. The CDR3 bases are TGTGCCAGCAGCTTAGGCCCGAGACTAGCGGGGATAGATACGCAGTATTTT.